The sequence of this T cell receptor (beta chain) was determined in a study of STAT3 mutations in large granular lymphocyte leukemia. Overall study context: Canonical activating STAT3 mutations were detected in roughly half of the longitudinally sequenced T-LGLL patients.

The CDR3 loop spans 15 amino acids. The germline CDR1 and CDR2 sequences are SGHVS and FQNEAQ. The junction had 9 bases not matched to a gene; V was cut back by 4 bases and J by 7 bases. Each sample's TCRbeta library yielded on average roughly 43,000 productive templates. Sequencing was performed with immunoSEQ multiplex PCR; in TCRdb, only in-frame clones are kept and a portion is missing. The top ten hold 70% to 90% of the sample, which has more than 10,000 clones, about 85% seen once. As regards this clone: The target antigen is unknown.

General study results and limits: At least one immunodominant TCR beta clonotype appeared in every T-cell large granular lymphocyte leukemia patient.

The sequenced sample was peripheral blood mononuclear cells. The receptor's source is a man older than 75 with T-cell large granular lymphocyte leukemia. Some clones in this sample may be carry-over from other donors' samples. The gene calls are TRBV7-8 and TRBJ1-4, with 7 bases that match TRBD1. This chain's CDR3 is CASSSGQARGEKLFF. CDR3 nucleotide sequence: TGTGCCAGCAGCTCCGGACAGGCCCGGGGTGAAAAACTGTTTTTT.